This TCR beta chain was retrieved from a study of CD8+CD57+ T cells in acquired aplastic anemia. Study as a whole: Average DNA yield from sorted CD4+ and CD8+ cells was around 3.2 ug. Read counts for CD4+ cells (from healthy donors) averaged about 10.8 million.

This clonotype has more than one count but fewer than ten. Antigen unknown. General observations from the study: Between patients and controls, twenty-nine CD8+ CDR3 sequences were found in common.

Germline V CDR1 and CDR2: LNHDA, SQIVND (reference sequence). V gave up 6 bases and J gave up 7 bases, with 16 bases separating them. The CDR3 extends over 14 amino acids. The use of genomic DNA as template underpinned the TCR beta VDJ and CDR3 profiling. Using its own MiXCR run on the reads, TCRdb lists one record per CDR3 protein. The table lists 400,000 to 500,000 distinct CDR3 sequences, 55% to 70% of them singletons. The V and J genes are TRBV19 and TRBJ1-5; no definite D call. Sequenced material: sorted CD4+, CD8+, or CD8+CD57+ T cells (not recorded which) from PBMCs. The clonotype was recovered from a human donor in good health, serving as a control. CDR3 amino acids: CASSLDRIGQPQHF. The CDR3 nucleotides are TGTGCCAGTAGCCTCGACCGAATCGGGCAGCCCCAGCATTTT.